The sequence of this TCR beta chain was determined in a study of blood T cells in healthy people across ages. A second PCR of 7 to 11 cycles used a sample-barcoded 5' primer and a J-beta primer mix. Using its own MiXCR run on the 5' RACE reads, TCRdb lists one record per CDR3 protein. The table has 800,000 or so distinct CDR3 sequences, 20% to 25% seen once. Germline values: CDR1 DFQATT, CDR2 SNEGSKA (reference sequence). The CDR3 runs 14 residues. The data also belong to a second study, concerning T cells of mothers and their children. From that report: The TCR beta CDR3 read count exceeded 8.5 million for each mother and was a few million for each child.

The source is a boy aged 5-17 years in good health. The rearrangement links TRBV20-1 to TRBJ2-5; TRBD2 matches at 8 bases. The DNA end is a closer match to TRBJ2-7, so the J assignment may be wrong. The source material was blood. The CDR3 DNA reads as TGCAGTGCGACTAAGGTTAGCGGGGCCTACGAGCAGTACTTC. Its protein product is CSATKVSGAYEQYF.